Following are 3 T cell receptor beta chains from one sample sequenced in a study of T cells after yellow fever vaccination. TCRdb re-derived calls from the 5' RACE reads in MiXCR, one entry per CDR3 protein. The sample carries about 130,000 distinct CDR3 sequences, almost 9% recorded once. The source material was CD8+ T cells sorted from PBMCs, sampled on the day of the yellow fever booster vaccination. Receptors originate from a man younger than 35 who received the YFV17D yellow fever vaccine.

This clonotype occurred a few times. The chain employs TRBV12-3 or TRBV12-4 and TRBJ2-3, with D possibly matching TRBD2 (5 bases). V lost 5 bases and J lost 11, with 11 bases in between. The CDR3 is 11 amino acids. CDR3 amino acids: CASSGLGGQYF. CDR3 nucleotide sequence: TGTGCCAGCAGTGGACTGGGCGGGCAGTATTTT.

This clonotype was seen repeatedly, ten times or more. The chain has TRBV6-2 or TRBV6-3 and TRBJ2-2, with D unclear. The CDR3 length is 15 residues. Trimming took off 0 bases at V and 1 base at J, with 6 bases between the two ends. Germline loops: CDR1 MNHEY, CDR2 SVGEGT. CDR3 sequence reads: CASSYSMENTGELFF. CDR3 coding DNA: TGTGCCAGCAGTTACTCGATGGAGAACACCGGGGAGCTGTTTTTT.

The V gene is TRBV5-6, the J gene TRBJ1-1; D remains ambiguous. This CDR3 region has 12 residues. Trimming removed 1 base from V and 5 bases from J, with 6 bases in between. Germline assignment: CDR1 SGHDT and CDR2 YYEEEE. This CDR3 is CASSLSWTEAFF. The CDR3 bases are TGTGCCAGCAGCTTGAGCTGGACTGAAGCTTTCTTT.